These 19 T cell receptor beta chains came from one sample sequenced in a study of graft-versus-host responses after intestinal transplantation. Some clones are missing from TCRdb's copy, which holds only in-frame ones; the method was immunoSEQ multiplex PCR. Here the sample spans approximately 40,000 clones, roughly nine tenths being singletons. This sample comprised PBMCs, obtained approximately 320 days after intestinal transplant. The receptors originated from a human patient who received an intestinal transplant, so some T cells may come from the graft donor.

Here the CDR3 reads CASSLGPAPMSYGYTF. In DNA form, the CDR3 reads TGCGCCAGCAGCTTGGGGCCCGCCCCCATGAGCTATGGCTACACCTTC. This sequence joins TRBV5-1 and TRBJ1-2, with unresolved D. V gave up 0 bases and J gave up 4 bases, with 16 bases separating them. The CDR3 runs to 16 residues. The germline gives CDR1 SGHRS, CDR2 YFSETQ. The full variable domain, completed using reference TRBV5-1 and TRBJ1-2, is KAGVTQTPRYLIKTRGQQVTLSCSPISGHRSVSWYQQTPGQGLQFLFEYFSETQRNKGNFPGRFSGRQFSNSRSEMNVSTLELGDSALYLCASSLGPAPMSYGYTFGSGTRLTVV.

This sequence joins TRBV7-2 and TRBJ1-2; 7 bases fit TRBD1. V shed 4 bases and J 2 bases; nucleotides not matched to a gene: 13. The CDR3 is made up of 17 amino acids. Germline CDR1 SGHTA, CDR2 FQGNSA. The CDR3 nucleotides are TGTGCCAGCAGCTCAGAGGGGACAGTCCTTACAAACTATGGCTACACCTTC. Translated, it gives CASSSEGTVLTNYGYTF. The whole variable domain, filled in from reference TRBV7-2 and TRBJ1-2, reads GAGVSQSPSNKVTEKGKDVELRCDPISGHTALYWYRQSLGQGLEFLIYFQGNSAPDKSGLPSDRFSAERTGGSVSTLTIQRTQQEDSAVYLCASSSEGTVLTNYGYTFGSGTRLTVV.

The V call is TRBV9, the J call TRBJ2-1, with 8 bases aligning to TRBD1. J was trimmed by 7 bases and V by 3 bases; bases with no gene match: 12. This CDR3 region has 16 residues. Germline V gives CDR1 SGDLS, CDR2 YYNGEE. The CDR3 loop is CASSAPTGERGNEQFF. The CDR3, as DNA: TGTGCCAGCAGCGCACCGACAGGGGAGAGGGGAAATGAGCAGTTCTTC.

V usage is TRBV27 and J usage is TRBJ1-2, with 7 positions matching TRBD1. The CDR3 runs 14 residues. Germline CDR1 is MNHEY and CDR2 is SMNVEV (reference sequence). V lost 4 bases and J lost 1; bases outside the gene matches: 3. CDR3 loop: CASSSRQGNYGYTF. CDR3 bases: TGTGCCAGCAGTTCCCGACAGGGTAACTATGGCTACACCTTC.

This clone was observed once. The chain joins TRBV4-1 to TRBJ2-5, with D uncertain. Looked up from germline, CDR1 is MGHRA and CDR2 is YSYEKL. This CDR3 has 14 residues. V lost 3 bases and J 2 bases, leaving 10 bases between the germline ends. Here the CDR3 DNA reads TGCGCCAGCAGCCACTTGTTCCAGCAAGAGACCCAGTACTTC. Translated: CASSHLFQQETQYF.

Here the CDR3 reads CASSVGQLTDTQYF. The CDR3 DNA sequence: TGTGCCAGCAGCGTGGGCCAGCTCACAGATACGCAGTATTTT. This rearrangement joins TRBV9 to TRBJ2-3; D gene unclear. V lost 2 bases to trimming and J lost 2 bases, with 9 bases between them. This CDR3 is 14 amino acids long. Germline V gene lookup returns CDR1 SGDLS and CDR2 YYNGEE.

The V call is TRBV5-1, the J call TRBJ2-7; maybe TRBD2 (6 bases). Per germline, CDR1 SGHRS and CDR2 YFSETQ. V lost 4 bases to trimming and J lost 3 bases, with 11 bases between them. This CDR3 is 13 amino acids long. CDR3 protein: CASSLGGVYEQYF. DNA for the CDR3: TGCGCCAGCAGCCTCGGAGGGGTCTACGAGCAGTACTTC.

The CDR3 nucleotides read TGTGCCAGCAGTGAGGGGTTGAGTGGCACCTTC. Protein product: CASSEGLSGTF. The V gene is TRBV6-5, the J gene TRBJ1-2; possible D gene TRBD1, 5 bases. Germline CDR1 reads MNHEY; CDR2 reads SVGAGI. With 5 bases removed from V and 13 bases from J, the gap between germline ends came to 14 bases. The CDR3 sequence is 11 residues long.

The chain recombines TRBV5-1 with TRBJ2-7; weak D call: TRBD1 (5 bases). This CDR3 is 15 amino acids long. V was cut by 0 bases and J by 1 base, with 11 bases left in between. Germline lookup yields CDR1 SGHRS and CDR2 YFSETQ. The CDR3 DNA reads TGCGCCAGCAGCTTGGCTAAGGACATGTCCTACGAGCAGTACTTC. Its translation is CASSLAKDMSYEQYF.

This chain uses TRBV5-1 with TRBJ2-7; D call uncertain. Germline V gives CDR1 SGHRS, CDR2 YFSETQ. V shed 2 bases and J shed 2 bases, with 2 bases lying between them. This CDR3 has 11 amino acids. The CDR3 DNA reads TGCGCCAGCAGCTTCACCTACGAGCAGTACTTC. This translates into CASSFTYEQYF. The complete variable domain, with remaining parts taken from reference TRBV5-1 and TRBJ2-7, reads KAGVTQTPRYLIKTRGQQVTLSCSPISGHRSVSWYQQTPGQGLQFLFEYFSETQRNKGNFPGRFSGRQFSNSRSEMNVSTLELGDSALYLCASSFTYEQYFGPGTRLTVT.

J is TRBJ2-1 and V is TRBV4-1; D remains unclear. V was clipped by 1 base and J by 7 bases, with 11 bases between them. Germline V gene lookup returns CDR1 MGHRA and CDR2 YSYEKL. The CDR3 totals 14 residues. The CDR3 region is CASSQVGRLNEQFF. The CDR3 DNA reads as TGCGCCAGCAGCCAAGTGGGCAGGTTGAATGAGCAGTTCTTC.

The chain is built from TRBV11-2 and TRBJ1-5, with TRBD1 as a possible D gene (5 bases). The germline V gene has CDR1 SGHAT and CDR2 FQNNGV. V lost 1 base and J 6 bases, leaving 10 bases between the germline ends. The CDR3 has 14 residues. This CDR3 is CASSLAGGGQPQHF. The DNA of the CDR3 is TGTGCCAGCAGCTTAGCGGGGGGGGGTCAGCCCCAGCATTTT. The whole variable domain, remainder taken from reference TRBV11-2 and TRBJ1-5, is EAGVAQSPRYKIIEKRQSVAFWCNPISGHATLYWYQQILGQGPKLLIQFQNNGVVDDSQLPKDRFSAERLKGVDSTLKIQPAKLEDSAVYLCASSLAGGGQPQHFGDGTRLSIL.

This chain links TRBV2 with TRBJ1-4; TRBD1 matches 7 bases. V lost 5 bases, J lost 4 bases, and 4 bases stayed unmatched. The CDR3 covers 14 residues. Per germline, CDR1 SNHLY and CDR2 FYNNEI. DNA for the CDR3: TGTGCCAGCAGTTATGGACAGGTTAATGAAAAACTGTTTTTT. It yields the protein CASSYGQVNEKLFF.

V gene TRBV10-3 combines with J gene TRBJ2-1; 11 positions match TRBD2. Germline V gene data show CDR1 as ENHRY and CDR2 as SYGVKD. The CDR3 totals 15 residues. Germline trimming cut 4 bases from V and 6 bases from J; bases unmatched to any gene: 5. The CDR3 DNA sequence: TGTGCCATCAGTGTAGCGGGAGGGCCATCCAATGAGCAGTTCTTC. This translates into CAISVAGGPSNEQFF.

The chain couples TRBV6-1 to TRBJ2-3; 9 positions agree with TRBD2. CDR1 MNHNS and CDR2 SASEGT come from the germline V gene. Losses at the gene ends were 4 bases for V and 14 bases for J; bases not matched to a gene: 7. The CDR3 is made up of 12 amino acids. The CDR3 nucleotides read TGTGCCAGCAGTGCATTTGGGACTAGCACGTATTTT. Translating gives CASSAFGTSTYF.

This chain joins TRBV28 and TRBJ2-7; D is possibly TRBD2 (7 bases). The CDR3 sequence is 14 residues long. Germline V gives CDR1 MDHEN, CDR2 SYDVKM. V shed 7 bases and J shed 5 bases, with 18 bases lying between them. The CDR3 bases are TGTGCCAGCAACCCCGGGGCGGGGGCGGACGAGCAGTACTTC. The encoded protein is CASNPGAGADEQYF.

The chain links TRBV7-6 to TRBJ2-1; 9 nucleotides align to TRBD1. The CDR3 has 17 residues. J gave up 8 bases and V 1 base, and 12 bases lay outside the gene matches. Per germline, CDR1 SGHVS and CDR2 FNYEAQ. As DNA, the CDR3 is TGTGCCAGCAGCTTAGGAGGGACAGGGAGGAAATGGGATGAGCAGTTCTTC. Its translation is CASSLGGTGRKWDEQFF.

CDR3 bases: TGTGCCAGCAGGTATACAGGGGGCAATGAGCAGTTCTTC. This sequence encodes CASRYTGGNEQFF. This chain connects TRBV6-1 to TRBJ2-1, with 8 positions matching TRBD1. The CDR3 has 13 amino acids. In germline, CDR1 is MNHNS, CDR2 SASEGT. The junction had 4 bases not matched to a gene; V was cut back by 6 bases and J by 6 bases.

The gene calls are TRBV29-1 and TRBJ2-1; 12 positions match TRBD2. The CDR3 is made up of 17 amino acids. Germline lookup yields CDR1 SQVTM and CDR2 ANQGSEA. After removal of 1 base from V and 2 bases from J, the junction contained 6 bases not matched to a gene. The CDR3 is CSVEGTSGRRTYNEQFF. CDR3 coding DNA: TGCAGCGTTGAAGGCACTAGCGGGAGGAGAACCTACAATGAGCAGTTCTTC.